This T cell receptor (beta chain) was retrieved from a study of radiotherapy plus CTLA-4 blockade in lung cancer. Study-level results: Following radiotherapy plus ipilimumab, tumor-derived TCR clones expanded in the blood. Response was reportedly best predicted by early blood T cell clone dynamics, with interferon-beta.

This clone was detected only once. Antigen: not known. Focal radiation and CTLA-4 blockade (ipilimumab) were tested in chemo-refractory metastatic non-small-cell lung cancer patients. The germline V gene encodes CDR1 MNHNS and CDR2 SASEGT. This CDR3 has 13 residues. V dropped 10 bases and J dropped 11; count of bases not matched to a gene: 14. The repertoire was sequenced with immunoSEQ multiplex PCR; TCRdb's copy has only in-frame clones and lacks some. The sample includes around 63,000 clones, about 72% seen only once; the top ten take approximately 15%. The chain uses TRBV6-1 and TRBJ2-5, with 9 positions matching TRBD1. The source was peripheral blood, collected from a patient treated with radiotherapy plus ipilimumab. The receptor comes from a human donor with non-small cell lung cancer whose response to radiotherapy plus ipilimumab could not be evaluated. Some clones in this sample may be carry-over from other donors' samples. In nucleotides, the CDR3 is TGTGCCACTTTTCTTCGGGACAGGGAGGGGCAGTACTTC. Translation: CATFLRDREGQYF.